This TCR beta chain was obtained from a study of CD8+ T cells in alopecia areata. Treatment given: oral pan-JAK inhibitor, 5-10 mg twice daily. CD4+ and CD8+ T cells were sorted from PBMCs. Study observations and caveats: A great number of expanded lesional clones endured in scalp and blood during tofacitinib. Normal-skin resident alphabeta T cells also appear among scalp sample sequences. The study found higher clonality in lesional than normal scalp, especially in alopecia totalis/universalis.

For this clone: Its matching antigen is unknown.

Extraction of RNA preceded its reverse transcription into cDNA, which served as the sequencing template. Some clones are missing from TCRdb's copy, which holds only in-frame ones; the method was immunoSEQ multiplex PCR. This table holds around 200,000 clones, less than 65% found once. This specimen was CD4+ T cells sorted from blood, taken at week 4, from a patient treated with tofacitinib. The TCR sequence derives from a human donor with alopecia areata.

The CDR3 DNA sequence: TGTGCCAGCAGCCTTGGCCCAGTGACTGGCTACACCTTC. It codes for CASSLGPVTGYTF. The chain couples TRBV5-6 to TRBJ1-2, with D unclear. Germline V gene lookup returns CDR1 SGHDT and CDR2 YYEEEE. The CDR3 is made up of 13 amino acids. V was shortened by 4 bases and J by 7 bases, with 14 bases between the two germline ends.